The entry below gives a single TCR beta chain sequence along with its context. The data are from a study of blood T cell repertoires in COVID-19. Whole-study context: The United States, Italy and Spain provided the acute and convalescent COVID-19 samples. Sources were T cells, B-cell-depleted T cells, or PBMCs; the material itself was cDNA or gDNA.

As processed by the authors: Amplification from reference gene primers served as the basis for estimated nucleated cell counts. The repertoire was sequenced with immunoSEQ multiplex PCR; TCRdb's copy has only in-frame clones and lacks some. V, J and clone size derive from that table, while D and trimming were established from the DNA sequence. The table has fewer than 130,000 clones, 76% seen once. V shed 4 bases and J shed 3 bases, with 13 bases lying between them. This CDR3 spans 14 amino acids. CDR1 and CDR2 from the germline V gene are SGHRS and YFSETQ. Input material: peripheral blood. This receptor was identified in a woman older than 75 with acute or convalescent COVID-19. The chain joins TRBV5-1 to TRBJ1-2; possible D gene TRBD1, 6 bases. CDR3 coding DNA: TGCGCCAGCAGCGATGAAGGGGGGGACTATGGCTACACCTTC. Its protein is CASSDEGGDYGYTF.